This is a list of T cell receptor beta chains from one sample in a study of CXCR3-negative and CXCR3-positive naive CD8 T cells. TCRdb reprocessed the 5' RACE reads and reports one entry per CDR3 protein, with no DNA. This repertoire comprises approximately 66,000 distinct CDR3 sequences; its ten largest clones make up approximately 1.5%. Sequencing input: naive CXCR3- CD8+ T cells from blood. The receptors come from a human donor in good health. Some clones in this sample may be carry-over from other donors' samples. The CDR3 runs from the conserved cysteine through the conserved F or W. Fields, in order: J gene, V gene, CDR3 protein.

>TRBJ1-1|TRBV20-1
CSASTGTVTEAFF
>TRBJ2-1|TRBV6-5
CATGELPGNEQFF
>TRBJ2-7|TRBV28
CVVGDSDHYEQYF
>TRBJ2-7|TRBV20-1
CSARFPSGDHYEQYF
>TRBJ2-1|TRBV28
CASSGGFYNEQFF
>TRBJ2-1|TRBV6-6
CASSYSSSGHNEQFF
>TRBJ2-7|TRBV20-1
CSARVHERGDWYEQYF
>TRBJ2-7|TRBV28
CASSFEDGPYEQYF
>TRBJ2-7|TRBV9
CASSVDAKPYEQYF
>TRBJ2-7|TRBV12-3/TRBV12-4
CASRPGGGEQYF
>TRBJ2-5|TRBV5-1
CASRFGETQYF
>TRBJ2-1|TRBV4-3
CASSQDGGGAGNEQFF
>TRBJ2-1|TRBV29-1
CSVEGRGRLNEQFF
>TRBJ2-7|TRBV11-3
CASSWGPGEQYF
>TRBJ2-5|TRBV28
CASSLLAGSETQYF
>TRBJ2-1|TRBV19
CASSIARGRNEQFF
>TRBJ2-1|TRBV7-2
CASSFGTGIYNEQFF
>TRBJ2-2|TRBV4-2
CASSQDLEHTGELFF